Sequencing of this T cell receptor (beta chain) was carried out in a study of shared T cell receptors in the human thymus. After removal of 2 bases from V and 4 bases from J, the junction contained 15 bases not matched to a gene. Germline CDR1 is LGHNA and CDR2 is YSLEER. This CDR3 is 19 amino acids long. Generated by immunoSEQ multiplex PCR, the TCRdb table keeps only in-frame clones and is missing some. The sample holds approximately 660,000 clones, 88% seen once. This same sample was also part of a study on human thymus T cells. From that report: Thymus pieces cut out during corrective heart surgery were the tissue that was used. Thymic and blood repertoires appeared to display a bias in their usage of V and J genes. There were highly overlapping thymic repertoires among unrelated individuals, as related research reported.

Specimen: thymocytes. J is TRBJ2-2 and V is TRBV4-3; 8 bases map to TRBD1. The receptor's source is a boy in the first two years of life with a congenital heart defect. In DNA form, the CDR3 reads TGCGCCAGCAGCCAACGACAGGGGAGACTGGCATGGGGCACCGGGGAGCTGTTTTTT. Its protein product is CASSQRQGRLAWGTGELFF.